This T cell receptor beta chain was identified during a study of shared clonotypes between healthy human individuals. Study-wide context: Per donor, three plates held CD4 naive cells, three held CD4 memory, two held CD8 naive and one held CD8 memory. General study findings and limits: At large depth, rarefaction still showed sorted-subset sequencing to be incomplete.

In the CD4+ fraction, cells were divided into CD45RA+ naive and CD45RA-negative memory subsets. On this clone: Its target is unknown.

TCRdb keeps only in-frame clones here, not all; method: immunoSEQ multiplex PCR. The sample shows roughly 2.4 million clones, approximately 96% of them seen only once. Sample: naive CD4+ T cells sorted from blood. Subset described: CD45RA+ positively selected. This sequence originates from a man between 18 and 29 years old in good health.

The CDR3 bases are TGTGCCAGCAGTGAGTACCAGTCGAGAGCCTATAATTCACCCCTCCACTTT. Its protein is CASSEYQSRAYNSPLHF. The V and J genes are TRBV6-1 and TRBJ1-6; D remains ambiguous. Germline CDR1 MNHNS, CDR2 SASEGT. The CDR3 is made up of 17 amino acids. V lost 3 bases, J lost 2 bases, and 14 bases lay in between.